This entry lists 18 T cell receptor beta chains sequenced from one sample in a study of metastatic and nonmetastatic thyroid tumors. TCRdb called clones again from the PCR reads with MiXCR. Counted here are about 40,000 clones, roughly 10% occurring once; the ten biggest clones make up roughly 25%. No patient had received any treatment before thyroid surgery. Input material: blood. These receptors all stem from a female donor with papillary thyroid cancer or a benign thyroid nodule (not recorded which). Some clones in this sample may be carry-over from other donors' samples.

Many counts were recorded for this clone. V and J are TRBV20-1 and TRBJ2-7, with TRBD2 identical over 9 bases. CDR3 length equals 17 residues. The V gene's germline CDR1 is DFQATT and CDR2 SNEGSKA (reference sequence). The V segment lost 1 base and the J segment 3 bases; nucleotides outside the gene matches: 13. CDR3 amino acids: CSARGLAGRALDYEQYF. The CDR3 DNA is TGCAGTGCTAGAGGTCTAGCGGGAAGGGCTCTTGACTACGAGCAGTACTTC.

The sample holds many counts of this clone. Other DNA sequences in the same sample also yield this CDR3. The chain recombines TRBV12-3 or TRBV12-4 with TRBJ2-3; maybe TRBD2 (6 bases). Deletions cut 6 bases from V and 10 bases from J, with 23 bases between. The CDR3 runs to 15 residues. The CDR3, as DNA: TGTGCCAGCAGCCGGGAGAAGGTGAGGGAATGGGCGCAGTATTTT. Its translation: CASSREKVREWAQYF.

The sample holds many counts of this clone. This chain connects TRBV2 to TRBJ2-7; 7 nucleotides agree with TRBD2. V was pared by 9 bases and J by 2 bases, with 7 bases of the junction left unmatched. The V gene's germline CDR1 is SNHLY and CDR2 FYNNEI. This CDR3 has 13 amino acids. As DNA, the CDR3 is TGTGCCAGTCTTGGGACTACAACCTACGAGCAGTACTTC. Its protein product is CASLGTTTYEQYF.

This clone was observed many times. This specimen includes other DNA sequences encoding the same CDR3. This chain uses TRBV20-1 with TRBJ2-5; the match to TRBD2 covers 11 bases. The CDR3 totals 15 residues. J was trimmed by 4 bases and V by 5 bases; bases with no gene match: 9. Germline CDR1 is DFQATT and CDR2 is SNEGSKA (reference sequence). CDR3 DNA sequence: TGCAGTGCTCAGACTAGCGGGGACTTTCGAGAGACCCAGTACTTC. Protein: CSAQTSGDFRETQYF.

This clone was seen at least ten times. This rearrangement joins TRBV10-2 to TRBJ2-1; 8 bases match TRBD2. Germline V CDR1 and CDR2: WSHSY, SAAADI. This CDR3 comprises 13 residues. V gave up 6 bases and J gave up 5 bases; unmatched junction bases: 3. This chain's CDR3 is CASSLAGNNEQFF. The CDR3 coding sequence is TGCGCCAGCAGCCTAGCGGGTAACAATGAGCAGTTCTTC.

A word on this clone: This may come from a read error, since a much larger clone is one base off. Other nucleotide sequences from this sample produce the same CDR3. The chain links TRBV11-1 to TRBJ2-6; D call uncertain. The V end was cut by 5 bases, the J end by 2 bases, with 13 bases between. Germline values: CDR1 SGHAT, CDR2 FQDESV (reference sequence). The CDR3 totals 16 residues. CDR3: CASSLVTPPGANVLTF. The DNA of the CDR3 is TGTGCCAGCAGCCTAGTGACCCCCCCTGGGGCCAACGTCCTGACTTTC.

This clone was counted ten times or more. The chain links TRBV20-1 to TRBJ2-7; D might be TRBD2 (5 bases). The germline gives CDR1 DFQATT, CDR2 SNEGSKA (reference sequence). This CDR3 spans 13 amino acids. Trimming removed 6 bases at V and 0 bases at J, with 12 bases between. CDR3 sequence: CSAPLGSSYEQYF. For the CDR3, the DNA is TGCAGTGCCCCATTGGGGAGCTCCTACGAGCAGTACTTC.

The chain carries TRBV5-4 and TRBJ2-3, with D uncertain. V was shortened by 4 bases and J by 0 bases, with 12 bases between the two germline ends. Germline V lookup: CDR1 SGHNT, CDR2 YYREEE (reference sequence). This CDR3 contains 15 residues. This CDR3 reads CASSRFPESTDTQYF. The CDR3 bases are TGTGCCAGCAGCCGATTTCCGGAAAGCACAGATACGCAGTATTTT.

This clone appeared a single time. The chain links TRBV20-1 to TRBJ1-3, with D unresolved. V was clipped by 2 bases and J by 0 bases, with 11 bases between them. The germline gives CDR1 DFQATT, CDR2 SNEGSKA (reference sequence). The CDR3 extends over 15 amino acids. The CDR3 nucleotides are TGCAGTGCTAGACGACGGACGGACTCTGGAAACACCATATATTTT. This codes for CSARRRTDSGNTIYF.

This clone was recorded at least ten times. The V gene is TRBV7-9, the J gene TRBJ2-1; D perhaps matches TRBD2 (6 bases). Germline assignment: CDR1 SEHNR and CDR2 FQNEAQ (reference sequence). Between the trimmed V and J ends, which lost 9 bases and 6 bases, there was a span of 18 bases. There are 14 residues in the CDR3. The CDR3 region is CAREVRGGTNEQFF. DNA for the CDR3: TGTGCCAGGGAAGTGCGTGGGGGGACCAATGAGCAGTTCTTC.

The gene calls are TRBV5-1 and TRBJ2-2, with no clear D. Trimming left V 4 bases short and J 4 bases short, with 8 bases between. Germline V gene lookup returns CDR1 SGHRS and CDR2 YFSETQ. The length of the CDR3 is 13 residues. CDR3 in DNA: TGCGCCAGCAGCCTCGTAGGCACCGGGGAGCTGTTTTTT. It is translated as CASSLVGTGELFF. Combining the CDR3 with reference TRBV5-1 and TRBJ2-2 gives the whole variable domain KAGVTQTPRYLIKTRGQQVTLSCSPISGHRSVSWYQQTPGQGLQFLFEYFSETQRNKGNFPGRFSGRQFSNSRSEMNVSTLELGDSALYLCASSLVGTGELFFGEGSRLTVL.

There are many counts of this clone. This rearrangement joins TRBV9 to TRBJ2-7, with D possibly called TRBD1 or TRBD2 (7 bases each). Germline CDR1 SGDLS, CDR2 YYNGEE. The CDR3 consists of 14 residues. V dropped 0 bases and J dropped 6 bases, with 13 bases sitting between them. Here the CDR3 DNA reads TGTGCCAGCAGCGTAGGACAGGGAGGGTCCGAGCAGTACTTC. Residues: CASSVGQGGSEQYF.

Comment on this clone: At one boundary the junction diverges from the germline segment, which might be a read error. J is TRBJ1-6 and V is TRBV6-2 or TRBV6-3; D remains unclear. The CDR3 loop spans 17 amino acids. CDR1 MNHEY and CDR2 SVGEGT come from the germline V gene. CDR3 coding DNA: TGTGCCAGCAGTTACTACCCGTTCGGGATTTTCGATTCACCCCTCAACTTT. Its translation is CASSYYPFGIFDSPLNF.

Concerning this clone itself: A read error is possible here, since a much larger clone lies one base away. The CDR3 DNA is TGTGTCAGCAGCTTAAGTTGGAATGAAAAACTGTTTTTT. The encoded protein is CVSSLSWNEKLFF. The chain employs TRBV7-2 and TRBJ1-4; D remains ambiguous. Germline V lookup: CDR1 SGHTA, CDR2 FQGNSA. The CDR3 length is 13 residues.

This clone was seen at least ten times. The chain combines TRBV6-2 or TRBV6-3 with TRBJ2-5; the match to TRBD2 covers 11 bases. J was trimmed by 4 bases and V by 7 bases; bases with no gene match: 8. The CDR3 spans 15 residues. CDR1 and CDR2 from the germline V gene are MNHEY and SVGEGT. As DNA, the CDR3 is TGTGCCAGCATCCCACTAGCGGGAGAAGGAGAGACCCAGTACTTC. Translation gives CASIPLAGEGETQYF.

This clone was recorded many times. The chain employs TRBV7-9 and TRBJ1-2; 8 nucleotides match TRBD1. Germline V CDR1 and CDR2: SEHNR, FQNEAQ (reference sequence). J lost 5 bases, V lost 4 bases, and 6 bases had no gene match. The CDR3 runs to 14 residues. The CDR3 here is CASSSGQGGYGYTF. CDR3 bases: TGTGCCAGCAGCTCAGGACAGGGAGGGTATGGCTACACCTTC.

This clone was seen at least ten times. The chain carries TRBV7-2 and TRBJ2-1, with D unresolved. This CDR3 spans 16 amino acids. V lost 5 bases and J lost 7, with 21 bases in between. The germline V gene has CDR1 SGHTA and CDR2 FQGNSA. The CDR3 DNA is TGTGCCAGCAGCCTAGGCCCGGGTGTTAGATGGAATGAGCAGTTCTTC. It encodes CASSLGPGVRWNEQFF. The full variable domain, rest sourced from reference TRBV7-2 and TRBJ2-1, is GAGVSQSPSNKVTEKGKDVELRCDPISGHTALYWYRQSLGQGLEFLIYFQGNSAPDKSGLPSDRFSAERTGGSVSTLTIQRTQQEDSAVYLCASSLGPGVRWNEQFFGPGTRLTVL.

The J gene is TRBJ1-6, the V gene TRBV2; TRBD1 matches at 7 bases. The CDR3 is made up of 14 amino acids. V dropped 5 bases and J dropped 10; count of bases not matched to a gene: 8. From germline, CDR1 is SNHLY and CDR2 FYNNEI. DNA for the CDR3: TGTGCCAGCAGTCCCAGGGGGAGGGACTCACCCCTCCACTTT. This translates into CASSPRGRDSPLHF.